This T cell receptor beta chain was captured by sequencing in a study of T cell repertoires in cytomegalovirus infection. This CDR3 contains 14 residues. V shed 0 bases and J 3 bases; nucleotides not matched to a gene: 2. Per the germline V gene, CDR1 is SGHTA and CDR2 is FQGNSA. This clonotype was detected only a few times. TCRdb processed the reads anew with MiXCR; each CDR3 protein has one entry. The table has about 100,000 distinct CDR3 sequences, around a quarter seen once; the top ten hold about 39%. The sequenced sample consisted of CD8+ T cells from PBMCs. The TCR comes from a human donor in good health (CMV status not recorded). Some clones in this sample may be carry-over from other donors' samples. The J gene is TRBJ2-7, the V gene TRBV7-2; 7 positions match TRBD1. The chain's CDR3 is CASSLAAGGYEQYF. In nucleotides, the CDR3 is TGTGCCAGCAGCTTAGCGGCAGGGGGCTACGAGCAGTACTTC.